This T cell receptor (beta chain) was observed in a study of blood T cell repertoires in COVID-19 (dated by TCRdb to 2018 to 2021). Background for the entire study: Samples covering the acute and convalescent phases of COVID-19 were provided by collaborators in the United States, Italy and Spain. The material from the prospective study consisted of cDNA or gDNA derived from T cells, B-cell-depleted T cells, or PBMCs. The dataset comprised deeply sampled blood TCRbeta repertoires from subjects exposed to, actively infected with, or recovered from COVID-19. A freely available public database, intended as a resource for researchers studying the immune response to SARS-CoV-2, is where the repertoires were released. Samples were obtained from the ongoing ImmuneRACE study (first 160 participants) and from 950 to 1,500 subjects provided by 6 global collaborators. Sample metadata almost always included a de-identified subject ID, COVID-19 status, age in years and sex. Where available, HLA class I and class II types were obtained from metadata supplied by the sample provider rather than from assay-based typing.

TCRbeta CDR3 regions were amplified from genomic DNA by means of the immunoSEQ Assay, a bias-controlled multiplex PCR. On the study's bioinformatics: Within the assay, amplification of reference gene primers was used to estimate how many nucleated cells each sample contained. To quantify the absolute abundance of each unique TCRbeta CDR3 rearrangement, sequence reads were collapsed and filtered. For each sample, productive Simpson clonality was calculated by taking the square root of Simpson's diversity index across productive rearrangements. TCRdb obtained this table from immuneACCESS and retained in-frame rearrangements with V and J assigned. These tables miss some clones; where compared with another copy, unresolved V genes account for less than half of the shortfall, and the remainder is unexplained. V and J calls and clone size are given by that table; D and trimming were obtained from the DNA. This sample has around 250,000 clones in its table, and roughly 82% of those were observed once. Jointly, the top ten make up 5.5% to 6% of the sample.

In Seattle, one collaborating source enrolled patients while the infection was active and tracked those patients longitudinally over the course of disease. Whole blood was collected in K2EDTA tubes by collaborating institutions according to the institutions' own protocols. Collaborator samples were shipped for TCRbeta analysis as frozen whole blood, isolated PBMCs, or DNA extracted from either sample type. Note on this clone: What antigen it recognizes has not been identified. A junction end diverges from the germline sequence, so it may reflect a read error.

Beyond this particular receptor, the publication reports: The amount of clinical and demographic metadata varied by source and participant and was provided uncurated.

The CDR3 runs 13 amino acids, cysteine and phenylalanine included. The read is trimmed to its CDR3 DNA, 39 bases read in frame from base 1. CDR1 and CDR2 were assigned from the germline V gene as KGHDR and SFDVKD. This TCR was recovered from a woman of 80 years or more with COVID-19, enrolled during active disease. Sequencing was carried out using peripheral blood. The chain links TRBV24-1 with TRBJ1-2, with TRBD1 matching 8 junction bases. The nucleotides read TGTGCCACCAGGGGACAGGCTAATTATGGCTACACCTTC. Its amino acids are CATRGQANYGYTF.